A selection of T cell receptor beta chains follows, all from one sample in a study of control samples from healthy donors and cancer patients. Profiled with immunoSEQ multiplex PCR; TCRdb holds only in-frame clones, not every one. Here the sample spans roughly 100,000 clones, under 95% being singletons. Input material: blood. These receptors all come from a woman aged 18 to 35 in good health. Both conserved end residues are part of each CDR3. The D gene is left open where the match is weak. Not every row has a clone size; where given, it reads once, few, many or a size class.

CDR3 DNA: TGTGCCAGCAGCCAAGGGGGGAACTATGGCTACACCTTC
CDR3 protein: CASSQGGNYGYTF
D gene: .
CDR3 length: 13
clone size: once
J gene: TRBJ1-2
V gene: TRBV3-1/TRBV3-2

CDR3 DNA: TGTGCCAGTAGTATCGCGGCAGGGAGGAATACTGAAGCTTTCTTT
CDR3 protein: CASSIAAGRNTEAFF
D gene: .
CDR3 length: 15
clone size: once
J gene: TRBJ1-1
V gene: TRBV19

CDR3 DNA: TGTGCCAGCAGCTTAGGGACTGGGCAGTCCTACGAGCAGTACTTC
CDR3 protein: CASSLGTGQSYEQYF
D gene: .
CDR3 length: 15
clone size: .
J gene: TRBJ2-7
V gene: TRBV7-2

CDR3 DNA: TGTGCCAGCAGTTTACCCACCGGGACAGGGGCCTCACCCCTCCACTTT
CDR3 protein: CASSLPTGTGASPLHF
D gene: TRBD1
CDR3 length: 16
clone size: .
J gene: TRBJ1-6
V gene: TRBV28

CDR3 DNA: TGTGCCAGCAGCTTAGAAAAGCCCGCCAAGCGAGCTTTCTTT
CDR3 protein: CASSLEKPAKRAFF
D gene: .
CDR3 length: 14
clone size: .
J gene: TRBJ1-1
V gene: TRBV11-2

CDR3 DNA: TGTGCCTGGAATCCTGGCGGCACTGAAGCTTTCTTT
CDR3 protein: CAWNPGGTEAFF
D gene: .
CDR3 length: 12
clone size: .
J gene: TRBJ1-1
V gene: TRBV30

CDR3 DNA: TGTGCCAGCAGCTTAGAAGGGAGGGTGGGGACGGAAGCTTTCTTT
CDR3 protein: CASSLEGRVGTEAFF
D gene: .
CDR3 length: 15
clone size: .
J gene: TRBJ1-1
V gene: TRBV11-2

CDR3 DNA: TGTGCCAGCAGCTCCTATTTAGGGGCTAGCGGGAGCGACGGCTACGAGCAGTACTTC
CDR3 protein: CASSSYLGASGSDGYEQYF
D gene: TRBD2
CDR3 length: 19
clone size: .
J gene: TRBJ2-7
V gene: TRBV5-5

CDR3 DNA: TGTGCCAGCAGCCCTCCGGGCCCCTCGGCGCATACGCAGTATTTT
CDR3 protein: CASSPPGPSAHTQYF
D gene: .
CDR3 length: 15
clone size: .
J gene: TRBJ2-3
V gene: TRBV5-4

CDR3 DNA: TGTGCCAGTAGTATGGGGACCTATGGCTACACCTTC
CDR3 protein: CASSMGTYGYTF
D gene: .
CDR3 length: 12
clone size: .
J gene: TRBJ1-2
V gene: TRBV19

CDR3 DNA: TGTGCCAGCAGTGGTCAGGCCGGATTCGGAAACACCATATATTTT
CDR3 protein: CASSGQAGFGNTIYF
D gene: .
CDR3 length: 15
clone size: .
J gene: TRBJ1-3
V gene: TRBV2

CDR3 DNA: TGTGCCAGCAGCCGCACATCTACCTCCTACGAGCAGTACTTC
CDR3 protein: CASSRTSTSYEQYF
D gene: .
CDR3 length: 14
clone size: .
J gene: TRBJ2-7
V gene: TRBV6-5

CDR3 DNA: TGTGCCGTGCCGGGGGTTTACTATGGCTACACCTTC
CDR3 protein: CAVPGVYYGYTF
D gene: .
CDR3 length: 12
clone size: .
J gene: TRBJ1-2
V gene: TRBV6-5

CDR3 DNA: TGTGCCAGCAGTTACTCGACCAGGCCCGCATCCTACAATGAGCAGTTCTTC
CDR3 protein: CASSYSTRPASYNEQFF
D gene: .
CDR3 length: 17
clone size: .
J gene: TRBJ2-1
V gene: TRBV6-2/TRBV6-3

CDR3 DNA: TGCGCCAGCAGCTTGAAGGGGGCAGGGGAAAAACTGTTTTTT
CDR3 protein: CASSLKGAGEKLFF
D gene: TRBD1
CDR3 length: 14
clone size: .
J gene: TRBJ1-4
V gene: TRBV5-1

CDR3 DNA: TGTGCCAGCAGCCGGACAGGTTCTTCCTTTGGAAACACCATATATTTT
CDR3 protein: CASSRTGSSFGNTIYF
D gene: TRBD1
CDR3 length: 16
clone size: .
J gene: TRBJ1-3
V gene: TRBV7-9

CDR3 DNA: TGTGCCAGCAGCGCGGACCCCCCAGATACGCAGTATTTT
CDR3 protein: CASSADPPDTQYF
D gene: .
CDR3 length: 13
clone size: .
J gene: TRBJ2-3
V gene: TRBV5-4

CDR3 DNA: TGTGCCAGCAGCTTGCTTTGGCGGAACACTGAAGCTTTCTTT
CDR3 protein: CASSLLWRNTEAFF
D gene: .
CDR3 length: 14
clone size: .
J gene: TRBJ1-1
V gene: TRBV5-5

CDR3 DNA: TGTGCCAGCAGCCCCGTAAGCGGGACCACCGGGGAGCTGTTTTTT
CDR3 protein: CASSPVSGTTGELFF
D gene: TRBD2
CDR3 length: 15
clone size: .
J gene: TRBJ2-2
V gene: TRBV9

CDR3 DNA: TGTGCCAGCAGTCTCCAGGGAGTTCAGCCCCAGCATTTT
CDR3 protein: CASSLQGVQPQHF
D gene: .
CDR3 length: 13
clone size: .
J gene: TRBJ1-5
V gene: TRBV28

CDR3 DNA: TGCGCCAGCAGCCCTACTGACCACGTAGGCTACACCTTC
CDR3 protein: CASSPTDHVGYTF
D gene: .
CDR3 length: 13
clone size: once
J gene: TRBJ1-2
V gene: TRBV4-1

CDR3 DNA: TGTGCCAGGGGGACAGGGGATTACAATGAGCAGTTCTTC
CDR3 protein: CARGTGDYNEQFF
D gene: TRBD1
CDR3 length: 13
clone size: .
J gene: TRBJ2-1
V gene: TRBV2

CDR3 DNA: TGTGCCACCAGTGATTACCCCGGGAGAGGGGCTATCTACGAGCAGTACTTC
CDR3 protein: CATSDYPGRGAIYEQYF
D gene: .
CDR3 length: 17
clone size: .
J gene: TRBJ2-7
V gene: TRBV24-1

CDR3 DNA: TGTGCCACCAGTGATTTTGCTGGGCCCTTGCAGTTCTTC
CDR3 protein: CATSDFAGPLQFF
D gene: .
CDR3 length: 13
clone size: .
J gene: TRBJ2-1
V gene: TRBV24-1

CDR3 DNA: TGTGCCAGCAGCCTCCCAGGGAATTTTTACGAGCAGTACTTC
CDR3 protein: CASSLPGNFYEQYF
D gene: .
CDR3 length: 14
clone size: .
J gene: TRBJ2-7
V gene: TRBV14

CDR3 DNA: TGTGCCAGCAGCTTGGAAAGGTACGAGCAGTACTTC
CDR3 protein: CASSLERYEQYF
D gene: .
CDR3 length: 12
clone size: few
J gene: TRBJ2-7
V gene: TRBV5-4

CDR3 DNA: TGTGCCAGCAGTTCCCGGACAGGGAGTAGCAATCAGCCCCAGCATTTT
CDR3 protein: CASSSRTGSSNQPQHF
D gene: TRBD1
CDR3 length: 16
clone size: .
J gene: TRBJ1-5
V gene: TRBV28

CDR3 DNA: TGCGCCAGCAGCTCATTAACACCGGGCGGGGAGACCCAGTACTTC
CDR3 protein: CASSSLTPGGETQYF
D gene: .
CDR3 length: 15
clone size: .
J gene: TRBJ2-5
V gene: TRBV5-1

CDR3 DNA: TGTGCCAGCAGTTACGGGACAGGGTCGGCCATATATTTT
CDR3 protein: CASSYGTGSAIYF
D gene: TRBD1
CDR3 length: 13
clone size: .
J gene: TRBJ1-3
V gene: TRBV6-5

CDR3 DNA: TGCGCCAGCAGCCGGGGGACTAGCGGGAGATTCAATGAGCAGTTCTTC
CDR3 protein: CASSRGTSGRFNEQFF
D gene: TRBD2
CDR3 length: 16
clone size: .
J gene: TRBJ2-1
V gene: TRBV4-1

CDR3 DNA: TGTGCCAGCAGTTCCGGGACAGGGAGATACAATGAGCAGTTCTTC
CDR3 protein: CASSSGTGRYNEQFF
D gene: TRBD1
CDR3 length: 15
clone size: .
J gene: TRBJ2-1
V gene: TRBV27

CDR3 DNA: TGTGCCAGCAGCTTTGATCGGGCGAATCAGCCCCAGCATTTT
CDR3 protein: CASSFDRANQPQHF
D gene: .
CDR3 length: 14
clone size: .
J gene: TRBJ1-5
V gene: TRBV5-5

CDR3 DNA: TGTGCCAGCAGCCAGGGGCCCAGCACAGATACGCAGTATTTT
CDR3 protein: CASSQGPSTDTQYF
D gene: .
CDR3 length: 14
clone size: .
J gene: TRBJ2-3
V gene: TRBV3-1/TRBV3-2

CDR3 DNA: TGTGCCAGCAGCTTAGGAGTCCCCCTCTATGGCTACACCTTC
CDR3 protein: CASSLGVPLYGYTF
D gene: .
CDR3 length: 14
clone size: once
J gene: TRBJ1-2
V gene: TRBV7-9

CDR3 DNA: TGTGCTAGTGGTTCCGACAGGGGGAACTACGAGCAGTACTTC
CDR3 protein: CASGSDRGNYEQYF
D gene: TRBD1
CDR3 length: 14
clone size: .
J gene: TRBJ2-7
V gene: TRBV12-5

CDR3 DNA: TGTGCCAGCAGTTACGACAGAACCTTCTCTGGAAACACCATATATTTT
CDR3 protein: CASSYDRTFSGNTIYF
D gene: .
CDR3 length: 16
clone size: .
J gene: TRBJ1-3
V gene: TRBV6-5

CDR3 DNA: TGTGCCAGCAGCCAAGATGGAGGACTAGCGGGGAACACAGATACGCAGTATTTT
CDR3 protein: CASSQDGGLAGNTDTQYF
D gene: TRBD2
CDR3 length: 18
clone size: once
J gene: TRBJ2-3
V gene: TRBV4-2

CDR3 DNA: TGTGCTAGTGGTCCGGGACAGGCTAATGAAAAACTGTTTTTT
CDR3 protein: CASGPGQANEKLFF
D gene: TRBD1
CDR3 length: 14
clone size: .
J gene: TRBJ1-4
V gene: TRBV12-5

CDR3 DNA: TGCGCCAGCAGCTTTAATGTAGACACAGATACGCAGTATTTT
CDR3 protein: CASSFNVDTDTQYF
D gene: .
CDR3 length: 14
clone size: .
J gene: TRBJ2-3
V gene: TRBV5-1

CDR3 DNA: TGTGCCAGACGGCGACTAGCGGGAGATCTATTATACGAGCAGTACTTC
CDR3 protein: CARRRLAGDLLYEQYF
D gene: .
CDR3 length: 16
clone size: .
J gene: TRBJ2-7
V gene: TRBV21-1

CDR3 DNA: TGTGCCAGCAGTTACGGATACAACGAGCAGTACTTC
CDR3 protein: CASSYGYNEQYF
D gene: .
CDR3 length: 12
clone size: .
J gene: TRBJ2-7
V gene: TRBV6-2/TRBV6-3

CDR3 DNA: TGCAGCGCCGCGAGGGCGTTCTCCTACGAGCAGTACTTC
CDR3 protein: CSAARAFSYEQYF
D gene: .
CDR3 length: 13
clone size: .
J gene: TRBJ2-7
V gene: TRBV29-1

CDR3 DNA: TGCAGTGCTAGTACGGCAGCAGAAGCTTTCTTT
CDR3 protein: CSASTAAEAFF
D gene: .
CDR3 length: 11
clone size: .
J gene: TRBJ1-1
V gene: TRBV20-1

CDR3 DNA: TGTGCCAGCAGCCAAGTAAGAGGACAGGGAAGTAGGGCTTTCTTT
CDR3 protein: CASSQVRGQGSRAFF
D gene: TRBD1
CDR3 length: 15
clone size: .
J gene: TRBJ1-1
V gene: TRBV14

CDR3 DNA: TGTGCCAGCAGTGATTCGGGGCCCAGGGCCCTCCACTTT
CDR3 protein: CASSDSGPRALHF
D gene: .
CDR3 length: 13
clone size: .
J gene: TRBJ1-6
V gene: TRBV6-1

CDR3 DNA: TGTGCCAGCAGTTTATATTGGGACAGTAACACTGAAGCTTTCTTT
CDR3 protein: CASSLYWDSNTEAFF
D gene: TRBD1
CDR3 length: 15
clone size: .
J gene: TRBJ1-1
V gene: TRBV27

CDR3 DNA: TGTGCCAGCAGCTTAGGGACTAGCGCCGAGCAGTACTTC
CDR3 protein: CASSLGTSAEQYF
D gene: TRBD2
CDR3 length: 13
clone size: .
J gene: TRBJ2-7
V gene: TRBV7-9

CDR3 DNA: TGTGCCAGTAGTCCCTCTTTGGGGGTAGGGCCAGATACGCAGTATTTT
CDR3 protein: CASSPSLGVGPDTQYF
D gene: .
CDR3 length: 16
clone size: .
J gene: TRBJ2-3
V gene: TRBV19